This TCR beta chain was identified in a study of blood T cell repertoires in COVID-19. This clone has only a few counts. There are 16 residues in the CDR3. Germline V gene lookup returns CDR1 MNHEY and CDR2 SVGEGT. V was trimmed by 6 bases and J by 5 bases, leaving 20 bases between them. Per the authors' pipeline: It was from reference gene primer amplification that nucleated cell counts were estimated. Generated by immunoSEQ multiplex PCR, the TCRdb table keeps only in-frame clones and is missing some. V and J calls and clone size come straight from that table; D and trimming were deduced from the DNA. The sample comprises 95,000 to 100,000 clones, about 85% of which are singletons, and approximately 2% rests with the top ten.

This sequence was found in a woman aged 70-85 years with active or convalescent COVID-19. Sequenced sample: peripheral blood. The chain has TRBV6-2 or TRBV6-3 and TRBJ1-5, with D possibly matching TRBD1 (5 bases). The chain's CDR3 is CASSHSPTRAHQPQHF. As DNA, the CDR3 is TGTGCCAGCAGCCACTCCCCCACCAGGGCCCATCAGCCCCAGCATTTT.